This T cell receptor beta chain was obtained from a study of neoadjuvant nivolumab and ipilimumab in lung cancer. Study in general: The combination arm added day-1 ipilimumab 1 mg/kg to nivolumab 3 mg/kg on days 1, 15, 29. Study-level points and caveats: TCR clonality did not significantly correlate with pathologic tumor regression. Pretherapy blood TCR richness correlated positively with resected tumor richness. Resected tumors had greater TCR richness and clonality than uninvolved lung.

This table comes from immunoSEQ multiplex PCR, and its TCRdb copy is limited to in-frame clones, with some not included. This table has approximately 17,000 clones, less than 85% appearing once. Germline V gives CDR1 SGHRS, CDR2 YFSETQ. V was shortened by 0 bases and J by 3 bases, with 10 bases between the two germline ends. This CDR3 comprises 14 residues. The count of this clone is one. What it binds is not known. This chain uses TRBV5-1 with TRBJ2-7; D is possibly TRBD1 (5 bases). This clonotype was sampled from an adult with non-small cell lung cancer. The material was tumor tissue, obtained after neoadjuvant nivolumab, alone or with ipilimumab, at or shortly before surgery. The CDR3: CASSLGWQGYEQYF. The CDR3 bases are TGCGCCAGCAGCTTGGGGTGGCAGGGCTACGAGCAGTACTTC.